The subject of this entry is one T cell receptor (beta chain). Antigen unknown. These data come from a study of cytomegalovirus exposure and HLA in healthy donors. Study-level points and caveats: What TCR beta sequences reportedly achieved was accurate prediction of HLA-A and HLA-B alleles in most subjects.

Germline V gives CDR1 SGDLS, CDR2 YYNGEE. V shed 4 bases and J 0 bases; nucleotides not matched to a gene: 5. The CDR3 is 15 amino acids. It was with 60 Vbeta and 13 Jbeta primers that the PCR ran. The repertoire was sequenced with immunoSEQ multiplex PCR; TCRdb's copy has only in-frame clones and lacks some. The data hold under 150,000 clones, with roughly three quarters observed a single time. Sequencing was carried out using PBMCs. The receptor comes from a woman between 45 and 65 years old in good health and CMV-seronegative. The chain recombines TRBV9 with TRBJ1-2, with 8 bases identical to TRBD1. CDR3 DNA sequence: TGTGCCAGCAGCCCCCGGACAGGGACTAACTATGGCTACACCTTC. Its protein product is CASSPRTGTNYGYTF.